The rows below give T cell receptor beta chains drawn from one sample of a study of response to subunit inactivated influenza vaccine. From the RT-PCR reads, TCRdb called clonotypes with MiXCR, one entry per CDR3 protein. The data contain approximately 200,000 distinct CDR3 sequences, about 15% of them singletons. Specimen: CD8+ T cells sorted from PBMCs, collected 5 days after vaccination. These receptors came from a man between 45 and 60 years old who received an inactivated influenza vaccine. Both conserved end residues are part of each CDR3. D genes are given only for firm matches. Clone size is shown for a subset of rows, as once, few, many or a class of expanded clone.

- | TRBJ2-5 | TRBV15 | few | TGTGCCACCAGCACTTTTTCCGGCGGGGAGACCCAGTACTTC | CATSTFSGGETQYF
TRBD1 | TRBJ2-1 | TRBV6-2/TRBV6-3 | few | TGTGCCAGCAGTCCCCAGGGGGTCGATGAGCAGTTCTTC | CASSPQGVDEQFF
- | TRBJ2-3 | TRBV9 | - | TGTGCCAGCAGCCCCCACCTCTCAGATACGCAGTATTTT | CASSPHLSDTQYF
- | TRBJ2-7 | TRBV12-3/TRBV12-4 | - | TGTGCCAGCAGCCGACAGGAACCCTACGAGCAGTACTTC | CASSRQEPYEQYF
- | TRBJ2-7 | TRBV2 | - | TGTGCCAGCAGTGAAGCTTGGGGGGCTCCCTACGAGCAGTACTTC | CASSEAWGAPYEQYF
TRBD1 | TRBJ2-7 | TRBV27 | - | TGTGCCAGCAGTTCTCTCTTCGACGGACAGGGGGCCTACGAGCAGTACTTC | CASSSLFDGQGAYEQYF
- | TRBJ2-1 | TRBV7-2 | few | TGTGCCAGCAGCTTAGTGGCAGCTTTATACAATGAGCAGTTCTTC | CASSLVAALYNEQFF
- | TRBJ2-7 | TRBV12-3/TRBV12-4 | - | TGTGCCAGCAGCCCCACAGGTCCCCACGAGCAGTACTTC | CASSPTGPHEQYF
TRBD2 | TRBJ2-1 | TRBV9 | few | TGTGCCAGCAGCGAGGCCACTAGCGGGAGGCTTTACAATGAGCAGTTCTTC | CASSEATSGRLYNEQFF
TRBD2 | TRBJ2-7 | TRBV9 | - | TGTGCCAGCAGCGGAGGACTAGCGGGAGGGTACGAGCAGTACTTC | CASSGGLAGGYEQYF
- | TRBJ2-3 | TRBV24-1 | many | TGTGCCACCAGTGATTCCGACGGCACAGATACGCAGTATTTT | CATSDSDGTDTQYF
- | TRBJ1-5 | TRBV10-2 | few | TGCGCCAGCAGTGAGGGGGGACTTAATCAGCCCCAGCATTTT | CASSEGGLNQPQHF
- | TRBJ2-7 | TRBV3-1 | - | TGTGCCAGCAGCCTCCCCGGGGGGCGGGAGCAGTACTTC | CASSLPGGREQYF
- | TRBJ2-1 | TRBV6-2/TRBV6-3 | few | TGTGCCAGCAGTTACAGGGCGGTTGAGCAGTTCTTC | CASSYRAVEQFF
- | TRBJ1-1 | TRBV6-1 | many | TGTGCCAGCAGTCCCAACTGGGGGGAGATGAACACTGAAGCTTTCTTT | CASSPNWGEMNTEAFF
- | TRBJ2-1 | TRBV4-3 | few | TGCGCCAGCAGCCAGGACCCTAGCGAGAGCTCCTACAATGAGCAGTTCTTC | CASSQDPSESSYNEQFF
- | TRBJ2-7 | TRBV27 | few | TGTGCCAGCAGTTTGGTGGGAGCTAGGGAGCAGTACTTC | CASSLVGAREQYF
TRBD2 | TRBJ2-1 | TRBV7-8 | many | TGTGCCAGCAGCTTAGCAAGCCTAGCGGGGAGCTCCTACAATGAGCAGTTCTTC | CASSLASLAGSSYNEQFF
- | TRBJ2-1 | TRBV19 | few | TGTGCCAGTAGTAAAGGCAATCCTTTATACAATGAGCAGTTCTTC | CASSKGNPLYNEQFF
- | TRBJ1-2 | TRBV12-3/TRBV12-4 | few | TGTGCCAGCAGTTTAGACAGGGAATTCTATGATGGCTACACCTTC | CASSLDREFYDGYTF
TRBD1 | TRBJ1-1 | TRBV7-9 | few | TGTGCCAGCAGCTCTGAGGACAGGCGCCTAAGGGCTTTCTTT | CASSSEDRRLRAFF
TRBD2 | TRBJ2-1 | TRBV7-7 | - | TGTGCTAGCAGCTCCCGGGAGGGCGGGAGTGAGCAGTTCTTC | CASSSREGGSEQFF
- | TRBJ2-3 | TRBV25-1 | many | TGTGCCAGCACCGAAGGGTCCGCAAGCACAGATACGCAGTATTTT | CASTEGSASTDTQYF
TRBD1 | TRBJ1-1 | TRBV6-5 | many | TGTGCCAGCAGTTACCTCGGGACAGGGGGCGAAGCTTTCTTT | CASSYLGTGGEAFF
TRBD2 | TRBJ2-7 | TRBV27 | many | TGTGCCAGCAGTCTCTACCCTTCCACTAGCGGGGGGGCCCTGGAGCAGTACTTC | CASSLYPSTSGGALEQYF
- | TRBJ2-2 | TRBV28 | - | TGTGCCAGCAGTACGTGGACGCAGGAAACGAACACCGGGGAGCTGTTTTTT | CASSTWTQETNTGELFF
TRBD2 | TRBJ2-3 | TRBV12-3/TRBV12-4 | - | TGTGCCAGCAGTTTAGAGGGAGGGCCAACAGATACGCAGTATTTT | CASSLEGGPTDTQYF
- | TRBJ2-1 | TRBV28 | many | TGTGCCAGCAGTTTATTGGGCGGAGGGGACAATGAGCAGTTCTTC | CASSLLGGGDNEQFF
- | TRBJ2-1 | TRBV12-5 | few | TGTGCTAGTGGTTTGCCGACCAATGAGCAGTTCTTC | CASGLPTNEQFF
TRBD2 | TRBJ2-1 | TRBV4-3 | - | TGCGCCAGCAGCACGACTAGCGGGGGGGCCAATGAGCAGTTCTTC | CASSTTSGGANEQFF
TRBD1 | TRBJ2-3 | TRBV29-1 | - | TGCAGCGTTGATTCCCGGGACAGGGCGACAGATACGCAGTATTTT | CSVDSRDRATDTQYF
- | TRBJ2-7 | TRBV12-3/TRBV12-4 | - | TGTGCCAGCAGTACCCCCCAGGGGGGGGCAGCTCAAGAGCAGTACTTC | CASSTPQGGAAQEQYF
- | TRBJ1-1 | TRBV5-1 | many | TGCGCCAGCAGCTTGGGTCAGGGGATGAACACTGAAGCTTTCTTT | CASSLGQGMNTEAFF
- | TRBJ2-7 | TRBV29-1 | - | TGCAGCGTTGTTTTGGTAGTGGGGGACCCAGACTACGAGCAGTACTTC | CSVVLVVGDPDYEQYF
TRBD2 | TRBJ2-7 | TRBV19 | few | TGTGCCAGTAGTATGGGGACTAGCGGGGGGCCAGCCTACGAGCAGTACTTC | CASSMGTSGGPAYEQYF
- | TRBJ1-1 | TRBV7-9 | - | TGTGCCAGCAGCTTAACGGGTTGGAGAACTGAAGCTTTCTTT | CASSLTGWRTEAFF
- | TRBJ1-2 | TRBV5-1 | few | TGCGCCAGCAGCCCGGACCTACTTCGGGATGGCTACACCTTC | CASSPDLLRDGYTF
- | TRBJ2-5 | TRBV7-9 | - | TGTGCCAGCACCTCAATAAATCCTGGAGGCACCAGAGAGACCCAGTACTTC | CASTSINPGGTRETQYF
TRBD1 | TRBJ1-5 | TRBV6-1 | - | TGTGCCAGCAGCCCAGGGACAGGGGGCCTCCAGCCCCAGCATTTT | CASSPGTGGLQPQHF
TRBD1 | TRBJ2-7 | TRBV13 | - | TGTGCCAGCAGCTTAAGACAGGGGGTCGACGAGCAGTACTTC | CASSLRQGVDEQYF
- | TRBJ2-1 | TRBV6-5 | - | TGTGCCAGCAGTTCTAACAGGGAAGGTCCTCTCCAGGAGCAGTTCTTC | CASSSNREGPLQEQFF
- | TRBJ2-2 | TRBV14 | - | TGTGCCAGCAGCCAAGACGACGCCGGGGAGCTGTTTTTT | CASSQDDAGELFF
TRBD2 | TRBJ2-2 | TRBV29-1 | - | TGCAGCGTTGAAATAGCGGGAGGGCCGTCAAACACCGGGGAGCTGTTTTTT | CSVEIAGGPSNTGELFF
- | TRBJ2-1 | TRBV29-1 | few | TGCAGCGTTGAAGATCCTCTGGCTAGCTCCTACAATGAGCAGTTCTTC | CSVEDPLASSYNEQFF
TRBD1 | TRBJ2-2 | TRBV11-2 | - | TGTGCCAGCAGCCCGTCCTCGGCGACAGGGGTAATTTTCGCGAACACCGGGGAGCTGTTTTTT | CASSPSSATGVIFANTGELFF
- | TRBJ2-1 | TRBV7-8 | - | TGTGCCAGCAGCTTAACGCCCCTCGGGGGATTGGGGAATGAGCAGTTCTTC | CASSLTPLGGLGNEQFF
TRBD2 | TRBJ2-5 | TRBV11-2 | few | TGTGCCAGCAGCATTTCGCGGGGGGTGCAAGAGACCCAGTACTTC | CASSISRGVQETQYF